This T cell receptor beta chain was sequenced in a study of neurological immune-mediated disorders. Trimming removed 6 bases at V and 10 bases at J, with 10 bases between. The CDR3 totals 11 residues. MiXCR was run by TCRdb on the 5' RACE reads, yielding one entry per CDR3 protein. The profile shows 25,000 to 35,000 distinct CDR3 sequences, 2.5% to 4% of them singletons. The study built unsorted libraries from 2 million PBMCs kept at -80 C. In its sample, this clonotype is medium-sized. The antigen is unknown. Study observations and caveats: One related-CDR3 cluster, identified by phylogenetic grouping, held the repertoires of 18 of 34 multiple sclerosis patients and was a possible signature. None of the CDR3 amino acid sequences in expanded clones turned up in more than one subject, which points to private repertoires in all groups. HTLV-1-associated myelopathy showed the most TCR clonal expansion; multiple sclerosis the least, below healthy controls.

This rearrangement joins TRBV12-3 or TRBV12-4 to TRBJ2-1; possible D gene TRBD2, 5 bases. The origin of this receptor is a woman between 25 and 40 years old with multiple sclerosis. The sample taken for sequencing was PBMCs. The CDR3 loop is CASRRRGEQFF. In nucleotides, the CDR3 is TGTGCCAGCAGGCGAAGAGGGGAGCAGTTCTTC.